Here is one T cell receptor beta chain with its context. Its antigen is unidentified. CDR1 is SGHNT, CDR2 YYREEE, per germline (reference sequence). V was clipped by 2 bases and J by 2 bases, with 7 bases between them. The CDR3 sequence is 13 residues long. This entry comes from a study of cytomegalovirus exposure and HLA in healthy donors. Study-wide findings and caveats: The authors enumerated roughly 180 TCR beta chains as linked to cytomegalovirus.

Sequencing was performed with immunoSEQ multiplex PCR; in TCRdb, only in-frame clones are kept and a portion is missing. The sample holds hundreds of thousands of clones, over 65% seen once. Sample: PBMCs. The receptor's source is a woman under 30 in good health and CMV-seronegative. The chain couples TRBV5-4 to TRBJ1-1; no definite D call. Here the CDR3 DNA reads TGTGCCAGCAGCTTCGAATCAAACACTGAAGCTTTCTTT. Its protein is CASSFESNTEAFF.